Described below is a single TCR beta chain sequence and its context. Original data processing: Amplification from reference gene primers served as the basis for estimated nucleated cell counts. The repertoire was sequenced with immunoSEQ multiplex PCR; TCRdb's copy has only in-frame clones and lacks some. V and J calls and clone size are copied from that table; D and trimming were computed from the DNA. The data contain roughly 260,000 clones, 83% of them singletons. The germline V gene encodes CDR1 MNHEY and CDR2 SVGAGI. Trimming took off 4 bases at V and 0 bases at J, with 10 bases between the two ends. This CDR3 has 15 residues. The data stem from a study of blood T cell repertoires in COVID-19. Overall study: Donors in the United States, Italy and Spain gave samples during acute or convalescent COVID-19. PBMCs, B-cell-depleted T cells, or T cells were the source of the cDNA or gDNA that made up the material.

Enrolled through a virtual design, the participants were between roughly 18 and 100 years of age and came from about two dozen US areas. The rearrangement uses TRBV6-5 and TRBJ1-3; D is undetermined. The sequence derives from a woman aged 40 to 50 who had been exposed to COVID-19. The material sequenced was PBMCs or T cells enriched from blood (not recorded which). CDR3 residues: CASSLTDSSGNTIYF. The CDR3 coding sequence is TGTGCCAGCAGTTTGACTGACTCCTCTGGAAACACCATATATTTT.